Shown below are 15 T cell receptor beta chains from a single sample sequenced in a study of blood T cells in healthy people across ages. Through a sample-barcoded 5' primer and a J-beta primer mix, a second PCR was run for roughly 6 to 11 cycles. TCRdb processed the 5' RACE reads anew with MiXCR; each CDR3 protein has one entry. The data contain over 600,000 distinct CDR3 sequences, around a fifth of them singletons. Sequencing was carried out using blood. Source of these receptors: a man aged 70-80 years in good health.

The J gene is TRBJ2-3, the V gene TRBV24-1; 7 bases are shared with TRBD2. The CDR3 contains 13 residues. V lost 5 bases and J lost 4; bases outside the gene matches: 2. Germline CDR1 KGHDR, CDR2 SFDVKD. The CDR3 DNA reads TGTGCCACCAGTGCCGGGGGGTCAGATACGCAGTATTTT. This encodes CATSAGGSDTQYF.

The chain recombines TRBV7-2 with TRBJ2-6, with unresolved D. This CDR3 comprises 14 residues. The ends were cut back, 7 bases at V and 0 bases at J, with 7 bases in the middle. The germline V gene encodes CDR1 SGHTA and CDR2 FQGNSA. In nucleotides, the CDR3 is TGTGCCAGCACCGACATCTCTGGGGCCAACGTCCTGACTTTC. This codes for CASTDISGANVLTF.

With respect to this clonotype: A read error may explain this, as a much larger clone is one base away. V usage is TRBV6-2 or TRBV6-3 and J usage is TRBJ2-7; TRBD1 is a possible D gene (5 bases). Germline values: CDR1 MNHEY, CDR2 SVGEGT. Deletions cut 6 bases from V and 2 bases from J, with 5 bases between. This CDR3 has 11 amino acids. CDR3 DNA: TGTGCCAGCAGGGACACCTACGAGCAGTACTTC. Its protein is CASRDTYEQYF.

This clonotype came up a few times. A much larger clone lies a single base off, so this may be a read error. It is likely a read error, because the conserved phenylalanine at the end of the CDR3 is missing. This chain uses TRBV9 with TRBJ2-5, with D possibly being TRBD1 (5 bases). The germline V gene has CDR1 SGDLS and CDR2 YYNGEE. This CDR3 is 14 amino acids long. Trimming removed 4 bases at V and 4 bases at J, with 14 bases between. The CDR3 is CASSPAPGRETQYL. In DNA form, the CDR3 reads TGTGCCAGCAGCCCGGCTCCAGGGCGAGAGACCCAGTACCTC.

This clonotype was counted at least ten times. The rearrangement uses TRBV13 and TRBJ2-3; tentatively, D is TRBD1 (6 bases). V was cut by 5 bases and J by 1 base, with 19 bases left in between. The CDR3 runs to 17 residues. CDR1 PRHDT and CDR2 FYEKMQ come from the germline V gene (reference sequence). The CDR3 bases are TGTGCCAGCAGCGGCCCCACAGGGAAAGGACGCACAGATACGCAGTATTTT. Encoded protein: CASSGPTGKGRTDTQYF.

This clonotype has just a few counts. This chain joins TRBV29-1 and TRBJ1-4; possible D gene TRBD1, 6 bases. The length of the CDR3 is 12 residues. The germline V gene encodes CDR1 SQVTM and CDR2 ANQGSEA. Deletions cut 7 bases from V and 8 bases from J, with 14 bases between. The CDR3: CSGGASGEKLFF. The DNA of the CDR3 is TGCAGCGGGGGGGCGTCGGGAGAAAAACTGTTTTTT. The variable domain in full, completed from reference TRBV29-1 and TRBJ1-4, reads SAVISQKPSRDICQRGTSLTIQCQVDSQVTMMFWYRQQPGQSLTLIATANQGSEATYESGFVIDKFPISRPNLTFSTLTVSNMSPEDSSIYLCSGGASGEKLFFGSGTQLSVL.

Only a few counts were recorded for this clonotype. This sequence joins TRBV7-2 and TRBJ1-4; 11 bases are a match to TRBD1. Germline V lookup: CDR1 SGHTA, CDR2 FQGNSA. This CDR3 spans 18 amino acids. The V segment lost 5 bases and the J segment 7 bases; nucleotides outside the gene matches: 15. The CDR3 sequence is CASSPRDRGSLVGEKLFF. The CDR3 coding sequence is TGTGCCAGCAGCCCCCGGGACAGGGGGAGTTTAGTGGGTGAAAAACTGTTTTTT. The full variable domain, completed using reference TRBV7-2 and TRBJ1-4, is GAGVSQSPSNKVTEKGKDVELRCDPISGHTALYWYRQSLGQGLEFLIYFQGNSAPDKSGLPSDRFSAERTGGSVSTLTIQRTQQEDSAVYLCASSPRDRGSLVGEKLFFGSGTQLSVL.

The rearrangement uses TRBV7-9 and TRBJ2-5, with unresolved D. The CDR3 has 14 amino acids. The germline CDR1 and CDR2 sequences are SEHNR and FQNEAQ (reference sequence). Trimming pared 5 bases from V and 5 bases from J, leaving 15 bases between. CDR3 protein: CASSHRLEHETQYF. The CDR3 nucleotides are TGTGCCAGCAGCCACCGCCTGGAGCACGAGACCCAGTACTTC.

The V gene is TRBV29-1, the J gene TRBJ1-2; 9 nucleotides align to TRBD1. This CDR3 has 14 amino acids. Germline CDR1 SQVTM, CDR2 ANQGSEA. V lost 2 bases, J lost 3 bases, and 4 bases stayed unmatched. CDR3 DNA: TGCAGCGTTGAACGGGACAGGGAGGACTATGGCTACACCTTC. This translates into CSVERDREDYGYTF.

V gene TRBV7-6 combines with J gene TRBJ2-7, with TRBD2 identical over 8 bases. CDR1 SGHVS and CDR2 FNYEAQ come from the germline V gene. J gave up 4 bases and V 1 base, and 12 bases lay outside the gene matches. This CDR3 is built from 17 residues. The CDR3 reads CASSLGPTSGSFYEQYF. The CDR3 bases are TGTGCCAGCAGCTTAGGACCCACTAGCGGCAGCTTTTACGAGCAGTACTTC.

This clonotype was detected only a few times. The rearrangement joins TRBV5-1 to TRBJ2-1, with TRBD1 matching over 8 bases. Germline values: CDR1 SGHRS, CDR2 YFSETQ. This CDR3 region has 15 residues. The V gene end was trimmed by 2 bases and the J gene end by 7 bases; junction bases not matched to a gene: 8. In DNA form, the CDR3 reads TGCGCCAGCAGCTTAGGACAGGGTGGGGTGAATGAGCAGTTCTTC. It encodes CASSLGQGGVNEQFF. Variable domain in full (rest from reference TRBV5-1 and TRBJ2-1): KAGVTQTPRYLIKTRGQQVTLSCSPISGHRSVSWYQQTPGQGLQFLFEYFSETQRNKGNFPGRFSGRQFSNSRSEMNVSTLELGDSALYLCASSLGQGGVNEQFFGPGTRLTVL.

This clonotype was seen a few times. This chain links TRBV7-2 with TRBJ1-4, with no clear D. V lost 3 bases and J lost 6, with 8 bases in between. This CDR3 spans 13 amino acids. Germline CDR1 and CDR2: SGHTA and FQGNSA. The CDR3 spells CASSFGIYEKLFF. The CDR3 DNA sequence: TGTGCCAGCAGCTTTGGGATATATGAAAAACTGTTTTTT.

V usage is TRBV4-3 and J usage is TRBJ1-3; 8 bases map to TRBD1. With 0 bases clipped from V and 4 bases from J, the junction kept 2 bases outside the gene matches. Germline CDR1 LGHNA, CDR2 YSLEER. This CDR3 region has 15 residues. The CDR3 nucleotides are TGCGCCAGCAGCCAAGATTCAGGGGGCGGAAACACCATATATTTT. Translation: CASSQDSGGGNTIYF.

The chain carries TRBV10-3 and TRBJ2-3; TRBD1 agrees at 9 bases. The CDR3 is 16 amino acids. V lost 7 bases and J lost 3; bases outside the gene matches: 11. CDR1 is ENHRY and CDR2 is SYGVKD in the germline V gene. DNA for the CDR3: TGTGCCATCACCTCGGGACAGGGACGGGGGACAGATACGCAGTATTTT. Translation: CAITSGQGRGTDTQYF.

This chain links TRBV28 with TRBJ1-2; D unresolved. In germline, CDR1 is MDHEN, CDR2 SYDVKM. The CDR3 has 11 amino acids. V gave up 8 bases and J gave up 0 bases, with 4 bases separating them. CDR3 residues: CASLTNYGYTF. The CDR3 nucleotides read TGTGCCAGCCTAACTAACTATGGCTACACCTTC.